Here is one T cell receptor (beta chain) with its context. Produced via immunoSEQ multiplex PCR; TCRdb's table is partial and in-frame only. Of over 100,000 clones detected, 92% appear once; the ten largest clones hold 2.5%. The sample is drawn from a study of control samples from healthy donors and cancer patients. The germline CDR1 and CDR2 sequences are KGHDR and SFDVKD. Trimming took 0 bases from V and 6 from J, leaving 2 bases between them. The CDR3 length is 11 residues. Sample: blood. The origin of this receptor is a young woman in good health. The chain couples TRBV24-1 to TRBJ2-7; D is uncertain. The CDR3 here is CATSDLFEQYF. CDR3 DNA: TGTGCCACCAGTGATTTGTTCGAGCAGTACTTC.